The present T cell receptor beta chain was sequenced within a study of blood T cell repertoires in COVID-19. The wider study: Italy, Spain and the United States were the sources of the convalescent and acute COVID-19 samples. T cells, B-cell-depleted T cells, or PBMCs supplied cDNA or gDNA.

In the authors' workflow: From reference gene primer amplification, estimates of nucleated cell counts were derived. Using immunoSEQ multiplex PCR, the repertoire was profiled, and TCRdb retains in-frame clones only, with some absent. V and J calls and clone size follow that table, whereas D and trimming were derived from the DNA. There are about 120,000 clones in the sample; more than 90% occur only once, and around 4.6% lies in the top ten. Seattle enrolled patients during active infection and tracked them longitudinally. Sequenced input: peripheral blood. The clonotype comes from a man aged 60 to 75 with COVID-19, enrolled during active disease.

CDR3 DNA: TGTGCCAGCAGCCAAGATCAGCGGGGGCTAGCGTCCACCGGGGAGCTGTTTTTT. Protein sequence: CASSQDQRGLASTGELFF. The rearrangement joins TRBV4-2 to TRBJ2-2, with 8 bases lining up with TRBD2. V shed 0 bases, J shed 4 bases, and the junction held 10 bases outside the gene matches. Germline assignment: CDR1 LGHNA and CDR2 YNFKEQ. The CDR3 length is 18 residues.